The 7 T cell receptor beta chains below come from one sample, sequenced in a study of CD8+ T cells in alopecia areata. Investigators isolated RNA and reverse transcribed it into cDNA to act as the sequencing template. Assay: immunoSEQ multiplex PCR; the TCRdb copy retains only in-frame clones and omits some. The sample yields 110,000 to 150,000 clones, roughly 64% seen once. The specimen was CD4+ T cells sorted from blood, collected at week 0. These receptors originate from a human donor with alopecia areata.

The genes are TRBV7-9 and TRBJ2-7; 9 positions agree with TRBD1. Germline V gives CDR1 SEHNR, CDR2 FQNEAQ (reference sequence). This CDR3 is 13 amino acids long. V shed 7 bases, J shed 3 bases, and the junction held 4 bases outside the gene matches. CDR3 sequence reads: CASIRTGDYEQYF. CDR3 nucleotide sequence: TGTGCCAGCATCAGGACAGGGGACTACGAGCAGTACTTC. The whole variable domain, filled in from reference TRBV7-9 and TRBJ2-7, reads DTGVSQNPRHKITKRGQNVTFRCDPISEHNRLYWYRQTLGQGPEFLTYFQNEAQLEKSRLLSDRFSAERPKGSFSTLEIQRTEQGDSAMYLCASIRTGDYEQYFGPGTRLTVT.

DNA for the CDR3: TGTGCCAGCAGTTACTCCACAGGGCCCAATCAGCCCCAGCATTTT. This codes for CASSYSTGPNQPQHF. This chain joins TRBV6-6 and TRBJ1-5; perhaps TRBD1 as D (6 bases). Per germline, CDR1 MNHNY and CDR2 SVGAGI (reference sequence). The CDR3 is 15 residues long. Trimming stripped 0 bases from V and 3 bases from J, with 9 bases between.

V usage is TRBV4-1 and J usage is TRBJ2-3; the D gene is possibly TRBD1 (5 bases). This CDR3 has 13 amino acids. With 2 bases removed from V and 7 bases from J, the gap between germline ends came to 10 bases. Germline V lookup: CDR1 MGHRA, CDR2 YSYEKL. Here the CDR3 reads CASSQQGGYTQYF. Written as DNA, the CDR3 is TGCGCCAGCAGCCAACAGGGCGGATATACGCAGTATTTT.

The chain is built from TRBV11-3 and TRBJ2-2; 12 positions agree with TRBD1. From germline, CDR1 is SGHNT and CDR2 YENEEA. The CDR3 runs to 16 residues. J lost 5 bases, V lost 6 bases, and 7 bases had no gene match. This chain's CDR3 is CASRSGTGGGTGELFF. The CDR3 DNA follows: TGTGCCAGCAGATCCGGGACAGGGGGCGGGACCGGGGAGCTGTTTTTT.

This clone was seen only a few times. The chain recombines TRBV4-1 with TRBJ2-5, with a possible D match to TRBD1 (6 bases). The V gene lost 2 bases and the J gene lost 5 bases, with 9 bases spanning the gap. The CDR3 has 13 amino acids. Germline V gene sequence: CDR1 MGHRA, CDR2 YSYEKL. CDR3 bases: TGCGCCAGCAGCCAAACAGGGTCGGAGACCCAGTACTTC. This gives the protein CASSQTGSETQYF.

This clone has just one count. As DNA, the CDR3 is TGTGCCAGCAGTCCGAATAGGGGAGGCTACGAGCAGTACTTC. This sequence encodes CASSPNRGGYEQYF. The rearrangement links TRBV7-2 to TRBJ2-7; maybe TRBD2 (6 bases). The CDR3 is made up of 14 amino acids. The V gene lost 6 bases and the J gene lost 3 bases, with 15 bases spanning the gap. CDR1 SGHTA and CDR2 FQGNSA come from the germline V gene.

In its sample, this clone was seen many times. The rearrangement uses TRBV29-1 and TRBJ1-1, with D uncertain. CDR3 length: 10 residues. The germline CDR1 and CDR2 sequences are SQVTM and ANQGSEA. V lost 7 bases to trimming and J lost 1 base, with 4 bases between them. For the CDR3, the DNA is TGCAGCGCGGCGAACACTGAAGCTTTCTTT. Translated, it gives CSAANTEAFF.